This entry lists 19 T cell receptor beta chains sequenced from one sample in a study of shared clonotypes between healthy human individuals (dated by TCRdb to the early 2020s). The method behind the library was the immunoSEQ multiplex PCR assay. TCRdb retrieved this table from immuneACCESS and kept in-frame rearrangements only. Not all clones are present; in checked studies, unresolved V genes account for under half, and no reason is known for the remainder. The sample has some 2,100,000 clones on record, about 93% of them singletons. The top ten constitute more than 1.5% of the sample. CD8 naive samples were CD45RO-negative cells positively selected for CCR7, giving a CD45RA+CCR7+ population that excluded TemRA cells. Sequencing used naive CD8+ T cells from PBMCs. The intended sense of this specimen's cell subset or site label: CD45RA+CCR7+. The receptors stem from a man between 18 and 35 years old in good health. Some clones in this sample may be carry-over from other donors' samples.

The gene calls are TRBV27 and TRBJ2-7; D remains ambiguous. Deletions cut 5 bases from V and 6 bases from J, with 8 bases between. From germline, CDR1 is MNHEY and CDR2 SMNVEV (reference sequence). This CDR3 has 11 amino acids. This CDR3 is CASSTPGEQYF. CDR3 DNA sequence: TGTGCCAGCAGTACCCCTGGCGAGCAGTACTTC.

DNA for the CDR3: TGCGCCAGCGGCAGACTAGCGGGAGGGCCTCAGAACAATGAGCAGTTCTTC. As protein: CASGRLAGGPQNNEQFF. This chain connects TRBV5-1 to TRBJ2-1; 14 bases match TRBD2. CDR3 length: 17 residues. Germline CDR1 SGHRS, CDR2 YFSETQ. V dropped 7 bases and J dropped 5; count of bases not matched to a gene: 11.

The chain is built from TRBV9 and TRBJ2-7; D is undetermined. In germline, CDR1 is SGDLS, CDR2 YYNGEE. The CDR3 runs to 15 residues. The V end was cut by 0 bases, the J end by 0 bases, with 10 bases between. The CDR3 loop reads CASSVARGSSYEQYF. The CDR3 nucleotides are TGTGCCAGCAGCGTAGCTCGCGGTAGCTCCTACGAGCAGTACTTC.

The chain carries TRBV28 and TRBJ2-7, with D possibly being TRBD1 or TRBD2 (5 bases each). Germline CDR1 MDHEN, CDR2 SYDVKM. This CDR3 is 16 amino acids long. Deletions cut 5 bases from V and 1 base from J, with 18 bases between. CDR3 nucleotide sequence: TGTGCCAGCAGTCTGCCCCGGACAAGGGAGTCCTACGAGCAGTACTTC. Its translation is CASSLPRTRESYEQYF.

The rearrangement joins TRBV28 to TRBJ1-2; D uncertain. This CDR3 has 11 residues. Germline V gene sequence: CDR1 MDHEN, CDR2 SYDVKM. The V end was cut by 5 bases, the J end by 14 bases, with 15 bases between. The CDR3 bases are TGTGCCAGCAGTCTGGCCGATCGGTGGACCTTC. Protein sequence: CASSLADRWTF.

The chain couples TRBV28 to TRBJ2-1, with TRBD2 identical over 7 bases. The CDR3 extends over 17 amino acids. Trimming cost V 5 bases and J 3 bases; bases outside gene matches: 13. Germline assignment: CDR1 MDHEN and CDR2 SYDVKM. The CDR3 DNA sequence: TGTGCCAGCAGTCCCCTTTTGAGCGGGATAATCTACAATGAGCAGTTCTTC. It yields the protein CASSPLLSGIIYNEQFF.

The chain combines TRBV6-5 with TRBJ2-7, with unresolved D. The V end lost 0 bases, the J end lost 2 bases, and 11 bases lay between the germline ends. The CDR3 is 15 amino acids. CDR1 MNHEY and CDR2 SVGAGI come from the germline V gene. CDR3 DNA sequence: TGTGCCAGCAGTTACTCGAATCCAGATGCCTACGAGCAGTACTTC. Amino acids: CASSYSNPDAYEQYF.

V gene TRBV21-1 combines with J gene TRBJ2-1; TRBD1 was called by the table and not checked on the DNA. TRBV21-1 is assigned pseudogene status. This CDR3 has 15 residues. The CDR3 here is CILRCWQGAGDEQFF. The DNA of the CDR3 is TGTATACTGAGGTGTTGGCAGGGGGCTGGAGATGAGCAGTTCTTC.

The chain couples TRBV13 to TRBJ2-1; D is undetermined. CDR1 and CDR2 (germline): PRHDT, FYEKMQ (reference sequence). This CDR3 is built from 16 residues. The V end was cut by 0 bases, the J end by 2 bases, with 11 bases between. CDR3 nucleotide sequence: TGTGCCAGCAGCTTAGGCTTACCGCGCCCCTACAATGAGCAGTTCTTC. This encodes CASSLGLPRPYNEQFF.

This clone was observed once. This sample includes further DNA sequences coding for the same CDR3. The V gene is TRBV7-9, the J gene TRBJ2-1; no reliable D call. V was trimmed by 5 bases and J by 9 bases, leaving 8 bases between them. CDR3 size: 11 residues. Germline CDR1 is SEHNR and CDR2 is FQNEAQ (reference sequence). CDR3: CASSPGLEQFF. CDR3 nucleotides: TGTGCCAGCAGCCCGGGCCTTGAGCAGTTCTTC. Looking up the rest from reference TRBV7-9 and TRBJ2-1 gives the full variable domain: DTGVSQNPRHKITKRGQNVTFRCDPISEHNRLYWYRQTLGQGPEFLTYFQNEAQLEKSRLLSDRFSAERPKGSFSTLEIQRTEQGDSAMYLCASSPGLEQFFGPGTRLTVL.

This rearrangement joins TRBV19 to TRBJ1-2; D gene unclear. The CDR3 is made up of 18 amino acids. From germline, CDR1 is LNHDA and CDR2 SQIVND (reference sequence). Between the trimmed V and J ends, which lost 5 bases and 0 bases, there was a span of 22 bases. This CDR3 reads CASSSNTRGRLSNYGYTF. DNA for the CDR3: TGTGCCAGTAGTTCGAATACCCGCGGGAGGCTATCTAACTATGGCTACACCTTC.

This clone was seen only once. The rearrangement links TRBV15 to TRBJ2-2; TRBD2 agrees at 8 bases. This CDR3 is built from 17 residues. CDR1 and CDR2 (germline): LNHNV, YYDKDF (reference sequence). V was clipped by 0 bases and J by 5 bases; unmatched bases: 8. For the CDR3, the DNA is TGTGCCACCAGCAGAGAACGGGAGGGCCCCGGGACCGGGGAGCTGTTTTTT. Translated, it gives CATSREREGPGTGELFF.

The chain carries TRBV5-6 and TRBJ2-5; 11 nucleotides line up with TRBD2. The J call is in doubt because the DNA end fits TRBJ2-7 better. Germline V gene data show CDR1 as SGHDT and CDR2 as YYEEEE. This CDR3 contains 16 residues. In nucleotides, the CDR3 is TGTGCCAGCAGAGGCGATAGCGGGGGGGACTCCTACGAGCAGTACTTC. The encoded protein is CASRGDSGGDSYEQYF.

The V gene is TRBV5-1, the J gene TRBJ2-1; 11 bases are shared with TRBD2. The CDR3 is 17 residues long. CDR1 and CDR2 from the germline V gene are SGHRS and YFSETQ. With 1 base clipped from V and 5 bases from J, the junction kept 8 bases outside the gene matches. CDR3 loop: CASSLFTSGRVHNEQFF. The DNA of the CDR3 is TGCGCCAGCAGCTTGTTTACTAGCGGGAGAGTCCACAATGAGCAGTTCTTC.

V and J are TRBV10-3 and TRBJ2-5, with a tentative D call TRBD1 (5 bases). The J call could be wrong; TRBJ2-7 is a better fit for the DNA end. The CDR3 sequence is 13 residues long. Germline V CDR1 and CDR2: ENHRY, SYGVKD. CDR3 sequence reads: CAINDDRVYEQYF. DNA of the CDR3: TGTGCCATCAACGATGACAGAGTCTACGAGCAGTACTTC.

V and J are TRBV29-1 and TRBJ2-1; D gene uncertain. This CDR3 has 11 amino acids. Germline CDR1 and CDR2: SQVTM and ANQGSEA. Deletions cut 7 bases from V and 4 bases from J, with 8 bases between. DNA for the CDR3: TGCAGCGCACAAGGATACAATGAGCAGTTCTTC. Its translation: CSAQGYNEQFF.

The chain links TRBV6-5 to TRBJ1-1; 10 nucleotides line up with TRBD1. Germline V lookup: CDR1 MNHEY, CDR2 SVGAGI. The CDR3 extends over 14 amino acids. Germline trimming cut 6 bases from V and 4 bases from J; bases unmatched to any gene: 5. The CDR3 sequence is CASRTGGEGTEAFF. As DNA, the CDR3 is TGTGCCAGCAGGACAGGGGGCGAGGGCACTGAAGCTTTCTTT.

V usage is TRBV18 and J usage is TRBJ2-6, with D tentatively TRBD1 (5 bases). Germline CDR1 and CDR2: KGHSH and LQKENI. The length of the CDR3 is 18 residues. Trimming cost V 4 bases and J 5 bases, with 21 bases left between them. The CDR3 protein is CASSHLTDIYKRANVLTF. In DNA form, the CDR3 reads TGTGCCAGCTCACACCTGACGGACATTTACAAACGGGCCAACGTCCTGACTTTC. The variable domain in full, with the rest retrieved from reference TRBV18 and TRBJ2-6, is NAGVMQNPRHLVRRRGQEARLRCSPMKGHSHVYWYRQLPEEGLKFMVYLQKENIIDESGMPKERFSAEFPKEGPSILRIQQVVRGDSAAYFCASSHLTDIYKRANVLTFGAGSRLTVL.

This rearrangement joins TRBV5-1 to TRBJ2-7; D call uncertain. V dropped 1 base and J dropped 6 bases, with 17 bases sitting between them. Germline-derived CDR1 and CDR2 are SGHRS and YFSETQ. The CDR3 has 15 amino acids. CDR3 sequence: CASSLIHGPAVEQYF. CDR3 nucleotide sequence: TGCGCCAGCAGCTTGATTCACGGGCCCGCTGTCGAGCAGTACTTC.